A selection of T cell receptor beta chains follows, all from one sample in a study of cytomegalovirus exposure and HLA in healthy donors. Sequencing was performed with immunoSEQ multiplex PCR; in TCRdb, only in-frame clones are kept and a portion is missing. The sample gives around 86,000 clones, over 60% of which show up once; 6% is in the top ten. Material for sequencing was PBMCs. The receptors shown here come from a female donor in good health and CMV-seronegative. Both conserved end residues are part of each CDR3. Fields, in order: V gene, D gene, clone size, J gene, CDR3 DNA, CDR3 protein. A D gene is named only where the DNA matches it firmly. Only some rows state a clone size, as once, few, many or a class for expanded clones.

>TRBV6-4|NA|NA|TRBJ1-1
TGTGCCAGCAGTAGCACGGGGAACACTGAAGCTTTCTTT
CASSSTGNTEAFF
>TRBV28|TRBD1|NA|TRBJ1-2
TGTGCCAGCAGCGGGGACAGGGGCGGCTATGGCTACACCTTC
CASSGDRGGYGYTF
>TRBV10-3|TRBD2|NA|TRBJ2-3
TGTGCCATCAGTACGACTAGCGGGAGCTTAGATACGCAGTATTTT
CAISTTSGSLDTQYF
>TRBV19|TRBD1|few|TRBJ1-5
TGTGCCAGTACCATGGGGACAGGGGGTCAGCCCCAGCATTTT
CASTMGTGGQPQHF
>TRBV4-3|TRBD2|NA|TRBJ2-2
TGCGCCAGCAGCCAAGGCACTAGCGGGCATCTCACCGGGGAGCTGTTTTTT
CASSQGTSGHLTGELFF
>TRBV4-1|TRBD2|NA|TRBJ2-7
TGCGCCAGCAGGCCGGAGGCGGGAGGGTCCTACGAGCAGTACTTC
CASRPEAGGSYEQYF
>TRBV15|NA|NA|TRBJ1-4
TGTGCCACCAGTCCCGGGAGATCTAATGAAAAACTGTTTTTT
CATSPGRSNEKLFF
>TRBV5-1|TRBD1|NA|TRBJ2-5
TGCGCCAGCAGCTTGGGTGACAGGGAAGAGACCCAGTACTTC
CASSLGDREETQYF
>TRBV9|TRBD1|few|TRBJ1-4
TGTGCCAGCAGCGTAGGTAGGGCAGGGGGCGGCTCTAATGAAAAACTGTTTTTT
CASSVGRAGGGSNEKLFF
>TRBV20-1|NA|NA|TRBJ1-1
TGCAGTGCTAGCGAGGACACTGAAGCTTTCTTT
CSASEDTEAFF
>TRBV19|NA|NA|TRBJ1-5
TGTGCCTCCAGTTGGCGGGGGTTCAATCAGCCCCAGCATTTT
CASSWRGFNQPQHF
>TRBV7-2|NA|NA|TRBJ2-2
TGTGCCAGCAGCTTAACGGGAGCGAACACCGGGGAGCTGTTTTTT
CASSLTGANTGELFF
>TRBV9|TRBD2|NA|TRBJ2-5
TGTGCCAGCAGCGTAGGACTAGCGGGGGGAGAGACCCAGTACTTC
CASSVGLAGGETQYF
>TRBV15|NA|NA|TRBJ2-3
TGTGCCACCAGCTCTAGCACAGATACGCAGTATTTT
CATSSSTDTQYF
>TRBV6-1|TRBD1|NA|TRBJ1-2
TGTGCCAGCACCGGGACAGGGAACTATGTCAGGGGCTACACCTTC
CASTGTGNYVRGYTF
>TRBV6-6|NA|few|TRBJ2-7
TGTGCCAGCAGATCTCGAAGAGGATCCTACGAGCAGTACTTC
CASRSRRGSYEQYF
>TRBV4-1|NA|few|TRBJ2-1
TGCGCCAGCAGCTCTACTAGAGGGGTGGGGGGCAATGAGCAGTTCTTC
CASSSTRGVGGNEQFF
>TRBV11-3|TRBD1|once|TRBJ2-7
TGTGCCAGCAGCTCCGGGGGACAGGGGGCTTCCTACGAGCAGTACTTC
CASSSGGQGASYEQYF
>TRBV13|TRBD2|NA|TRBJ2-1
TGTGCCAGCAGCTTACGTCCTCTACTAGCGGGTATGGAGTTCTTC
CASSLRPLLAGMEFF
>TRBV7-2|NA|NA|TRBJ2-5
TGTGCCAGCAGCTTAGCCCGCCCCGGGCAAGAGACCCAGTACTTC
CASSLARPGQETQYF
>TRBV5-4|NA|NA|TRBJ1-2
TGTGCCAGCAGCTTGGCCGGGGAACATGGCTACACCTTC
CASSLAGEHGYTF
>TRBV6-1|TRBD2|NA|TRBJ2-3
TGTGCCAGCAGTGAAAGAAGGACTAGCGGGGCCACAGATACGCAGTATTTT
CASSERRTSGATDTQYF
>TRBV10-1|NA|once|TRBJ2-2
TGCGCCAGCAGTAAGGACTTAGCGAACACCGGGGAGCTGTTTTTT
CASSKDLANTGELFF
>TRBV6-1|NA|NA|TRBJ1-3
TGTGCCAGCAGTGAAGCGGCCGCCGACTCTGGAAACACCATATATTTT
CASSEAAADSGNTIYF
>TRBV29-1|TRBD1|NA|TRBJ2-4
TGCAGCGTTGAAAGATCGACAGGGGCGATTAACATTCAGTACTTC
CSVERSTGAINIQYF
>TRBV5-1|NA|NA|TRBJ2-5
TGCGCCAGCAGCTTGGGGCCAGGAGAGACCCAGTACTTC
CASSLGPGETQYF
>TRBV18|NA|NA|TRBJ2-2
TGTGCCAGCTCACCACTGGCAGGCACCGGGGAGCTGTTTTTT
CASSPLAGTGELFF
>TRBV7-9|NA|NA|TRBJ2-1
TGTGCCAGCAGCCAGGTGATACAGGAGCAGTTCTTC
CASSQVIQEQFF
>TRBV2|NA|NA|TRBJ2-2
TGTGCCAGCAGTGAAATAGACTACACCGGGGAGCTGTTTTTT
CASSEIDYTGELFF
>TRBV19|NA|few|TRBJ1-4
TGTGCCAGTAGTATACCCGGTAAACTGTTTTTT
CASSIPGKLFF
>TRBV5-1|TRBD1|NA|TRBJ2-2
TGCGCCAGCAGCTTGGCCCTGGACAGGGTATACACCGGGGAGCTGTTTTTT
CASSLALDRVYTGELFF
>TRBV27|NA|NA|TRBJ2-6
TGTGCCAGCAGTTTATCGGCAGGGGCTTTGTCATCTGGGGCCAACGTCCTGACTTTC
CASSLSAGALSSGANVLTF
>TRBV13|NA|NA|TRBJ2-5
TGTGCCAGCAGCCCCCCGGGGATGGCCCAGTACTTC
CASSPPGMAQYF
>TRBV5-6|TRBD2|NA|TRBJ2-7
TGTGCCAGCAGCCCCGGGACTAGCGGGACTACCTACGAGCAGTACTTC
CASSPGTSGTTYEQYF
>TRBV6-4|NA|NA|TRBJ2-3
TGTGCCAGCAGTGGCCGCGGGTACGGGGATACGCAGTATTTT
CASSGRGYGDTQYF
>TRBV5-6|NA|NA|TRBJ1-1
TGTGCCGCCTCGACAGCAGACACTGAAGCTTTCTTT
CAASTADTEAFF